The 2 T cell receptor beta chains below come from one sample, sequenced in a study of molecular identifiers for immune sequencing clone quantification. TCRdb used MiXCR to reprocess the PCR reads, holding one entry per CDR3 protein. The table includes around 480,000 distinct CDR3 sequences, 20% to 25% detected once. Specimen: naive CD8+ T cells from blood, with Jurkat cell RNA spiked in. The subset here: FACS-sorted CD8+CD4-CCR7+CD45RA+ naive T cells. These receptors came from a human donor in good health. Some libraries in this study had Jurkat cell RNA spiked in.

This clonotype was recorded at least ten times. V gene TRBV7-9 combines with J gene TRBJ2-5; D is undetermined. Germline V gene data show CDR1 as SEHNR and CDR2 as FQNEAQ (reference sequence). This CDR3 comprises 14 residues. Between the trimmed V and J ends, which lost 1 base and 1 base, there was a span of 7 bases. CDR3 protein: CASSLGPFQETQYF. The CDR3 nucleotides are TGTGCCAGCAGCTTAGGACCTTTCCAAGAGACCCAGTACTTC.

For this clonotype: One base away lies a much larger clone, so this may be a sequencing read error. The CDR3 does not end in the conserved phenylalanine or tryptophan, so this is likely a read error. This chain joins TRBV7-2 and TRBJ2-7; 9 bases are shared with TRBD2. The tail of the sequence fits TRBJ2-5 better, so the J call may be wrong. The CDR3 loop spans 15 amino acids. In germline, CDR1 is SGHTA, CDR2 FQGNSA. In nucleotides, the CDR3 is TGTGCCAGCAGCTTAGGAAGCGGGGGGCTAGAGACCCAGTACCTC. It encodes CASSLGSGGLETQYL.